Listed below are T cell receptor beta chains from one sample, sequenced in a study of regulatory T cells in long-lasting Graves disease. Each CDR3 protein gets one entry after TCRdb re-called the multiplex PCR reads with MiXCR. The profile shows about 660,000 distinct CDR3 sequences, about 32% of them singletons. The sequencing used peripheral blood mononuclear cells (PBMCs), collected when the disease was refractory, from a patient treated with antithyroid drugs. The receptors derive from a female donor with Graves disease. Both conserved end residues are part of each CDR3. A D gene is named only where the DNA matches it firmly. A row's size may be missing; if present it is once, few, many or a size class.

v_call	j_call	clone_size	d_call	cdr3_aa	cdr3_nt
TRBV12-3/TRBV12-4	TRBJ2-3	few	TRBD2	CASSLGTSGSTDTQYF	TGTGCCAGCAGTTTAGGGACTAGCGGGAGCACAGATACGCAGTATTTT
TRBV12-3/TRBV12-4	TRBJ2-7	few	-	CASKVRRTYEQYF	TGTGCCAGCAAGGTTCGCCGAACCTACGAGCAGTACTTC
TRBV11-2	TRBJ2-7	-	TRBD2	CASSALAGGLDEQYF	TGTGCCAGCAGCGCCTTAGCGGGAGGGCTGGACGAGCAGTACTTC
TRBV6-1	TRBJ1-5	few	TRBD1	CASRDRESQPQHF	TGTGCCAGCAGAGACAGGGAATCTCAGCCCCAGCATTTT
TRBV9	TRBJ1-5	-	TRBD1	CASSVAGGSAQPQHF	TGTGCCAGCAGCGTAGCAGGGGGATCGGCTCAGCCCCAGCATTTT
TRBV29-1	TRBJ1-5	-	-	CSVDQGPNQPQHF	TGCAGCGTGGACCAGGGTCCTAATCAGCCCCAGCATTTT
TRBV20-1	TRBJ1-3	-	TRBD1	CSAGGDRAGNTIYF	TGCAGTGCTGGAGGGGACAGGGCTGGAAACACCATATATTTT
TRBV7-9	TRBJ1-6	-	-	CASSGDIQFHNSPLHF	TGTGCCAGCAGCGGGGACATCCAGTTTCATAATTCACCCCTCCACTTT
TRBV20-1	TRBJ1-5	-	-	CSARDPGGSNQPQHF	TGCAGTGCCCGTGATCCGGGAGGGAGCAATCAGCCCCAGCATTTT
TRBV20-1	TRBJ2-7	-	TRBD2	CSATGTSGRAPLYEQYF	TGCAGTGCTACCGGGACTAGCGGGAGGGCCCCTTTATACGAGCAGTACTTC
TRBV18	TRBJ1-5	-	TRBD1	CASSPAGQGTQPQHF	TGTGCCAGCTCACCCGCTGGACAGGGCACTCAGCCCCAGCATTTT
TRBV19	TRBJ1-1	-	TRBD1	CASSKGQGWDTEAFF	TGTGCCAGTAGTAAGGGACAGGGATGGGACACTGAAGCTTTCTTT
TRBV30	TRBJ1-1	-	-	CAWSVRAGNTEAFF	TGTGCCTGGAGTGTACGCGCGGGGAACACTGAAGCTTTCTTT
TRBV3-1	TRBJ2-2	-	-	CASSQAHRFTGELFF	TGTGCCAGCAGCCAAGCGCACCGGTTCACCGGGGAGCTGTTTTTT
TRBV6-1	TRBJ2-5	many	TRBD2	CASSEVASGRETQYF	TGTGCCAGCAGTGAAGTTGCTAGCGGGAGGGAGACCCAGTACTTC
TRBV20-1	TRBJ1-1	few	-	CSARGGGRTENMNTEAFF	TGCAGTGCTAGAGGAGGAGGACGGACAGAAAACATGAACACTGAAGCTTTCTTT
TRBV12-3/TRBV12-4	TRBJ1-4	many	-	CASRGDVEKLFF	TGTGCCAGCAGGGGGGACGTGGAAAAACTGTTTTTT
TRBV6-1	TRBJ1-5	-	-	CASSPRHLNPRTQHF	TGTGCCAGCAGTCCCAGACACCTGAACCCCAGGACCCAGCATTTT
TRBV27	TRBJ1-2	many	-	CASKQGMDLGGYGYTF	TGTGCCAGCAAACAGGGTATGGATCTGGGAGGCTATGGCTACACCTTC
TRBV7-9	TRBJ2-5	few	-	CASSYARYQETQYF	TGTGCCAGCAGCTACGCCAGGTACCAAGAGACCCAGTACTTC
TRBV7-2	TRBJ2-7	-	TRBD1	CASSLEGTGVWYEQYF	TGTGCCAGCAGCTTAGAAGGGACAGGGGTTTGGTACGAGCAGTACTTC
TRBV27	TRBJ2-7	few	TRBD2	CASSLDYSETSGRDEQYF	TGTGCCAGCAGTTTAGATTACAGTGAGACTAGCGGGAGAGACGAGCAGTACTTC
TRBV7-9	TRBJ2-6	-	TRBD1	CASSFGQGRSSGANVLTF	TGTGCCAGCAGCTTCGGACAGGGAAGGAGCTCTGGGGCCAACGTCCTGACTTTC
TRBV6-2/TRBV6-3	TRBJ1-2	many	-	CASSSTGTNYGYTF	TGTGCCAGCAGTTCCACCGGGACCAACTATGGCTACACCTTC
TRBV6-1	TRBJ2-2	few	-	CASSRTLQTGELFF	TGTGCCAGCAGCCGGACGTTACAAACCGGGGAGCTGTTTTTT
TRBV5-1	TRBJ1-5	-	-	CASSPVTGTNQPQHF	TGCGCCAGCAGCCCTGTGACAGGCACTAATCAGCCCCAGCATTTT
TRBV2	TRBJ1-1	-	TRBD1	CTSSGQGTTEAFF	TGTACCAGCAGTGGACAGGGGACGACTGAAGCTTTCTTT
TRBV19	TRBJ2-5	few	TRBD2	CASSPREGREETQYF	TGTGCCAGTAGTCCCCGGGAGGGCCGGGAGGAGACCCAGTACTTC
TRBV5-1	TRBJ2-7	-	-	CASSLSAHEQYF	TGCGCCAGCAGCCTTAGCGCCCACGAGCAGTACTTC
TRBV29-1	TRBJ1-1	-	-	CSVWDLGTEAFF	TGCAGCGTTTGGGATTTGGGCACTGAAGCTTTCTTT
TRBV6-2/TRBV6-3	TRBJ1-2	-	-	CASSYGTGYGFTF	TGTGCCAGCAGTTACGGGACTGGCTATGGCTTCACCTTC
TRBV6-5	TRBJ2-7	few	TRBD2	CASSYPPGGVSYEQYF	TGTGCCAGCAGTTACCCTCCCGGGGGGGTCTCCTACGAGCAGTACTTC
TRBV20-1	TRBJ1-2	-	TRBD1	CSARDQGANHGYTF	TGCAGTGCTAGAGATCAGGGGGCTAACCATGGCTACACCTTC
TRBV6-1	TRBJ2-5	-	TRBD1	CASRDRGLGETQYF	TGTGCCAGCAGGGACAGGGGCCTCGGAGAGACCCAGTACTTC
TRBV7-8	TRBJ1-1	-	-	CASSLRSQLNTEAFF	TGTGCCAGCAGCTTACGGTCACAACTGAACACTGAAGCTTTCTTT
TRBV9	TRBJ2-5	-	-	CASSVEGGISKTQYF	TGTGCCAGCAGCGTAGAGGGCGGTATATCAAAGACCCAGTACTTC
TRBV6-1	TRBJ2-7	many	TRBD1	CASSIGQGSYEQYF	TGTGCCAGCAGTATCGGACAGGGCTCCTACGAGCAGTACTTC